Each of the 8 T cell receptor beta chains below was sequenced from the same sample in a study of CD8+ T cells in alopecia areata. The treatment is: oral pan-JAK inhibitor, 5-10 mg twice daily. Extraction of RNA preceded its reverse transcription into cDNA, which served as the sequencing template. Libraries were prepared by immunoSEQ multiplex PCR; TCRdb keeps only in-frame clonotypes and omits some of them. The table records around 270,000 clones, roughly 60% of them present only once. Sequenced here: CD4+ T cells sorted from blood, sampled at week 24, from a patient treated with tofacitinib. The receptors were sampled from a human donor with alopecia areata.

This clone was picked up a small number of times. This sequence joins TRBV5-1 and TRBJ2-7; 7 bases agree with TRBD2. CDR1 and CDR2 from the germline V gene are SGHRS and YFSETQ. V lost 4 bases and J lost 0; bases outside the gene matches: 4. This CDR3 contains 14 residues. CDR3 DNA: TGCGCCAGCAGCCGCAGCGGGGACTCCTACGAGCAGTACTTC. Residues: CASSRSGDSYEQYF.

This clone was counted once. This chain uses TRBV5-1 with TRBJ1-4; TRBD1 is a possible D gene (5 bases). Germline loops: CDR1 SGHRS, CDR2 YFSETQ. Trimming pared 3 bases from V and 6 bases from J, leaving 9 bases between. The CDR3 length is 13 residues. Here the CDR3 reads CASSSGTYEKLFF. The CDR3 nucleotides are TGCGCCAGCAGCTCCGGGACTTATGAAAAACTGTTTTTT.

This clone was observed a few times. J is TRBJ1-2 and V is TRBV29-1; 7 nucleotides line up with TRBD1. From germline, CDR1 is SQVTM and CDR2 ANQGSEA. The CDR3 has 14 amino acids. J gave up 4 bases and V 0 bases, and 5 bases lay outside the gene matches. CDR3 DNA sequence: TGCAGCGTTGAAGACAGGGGGAAGTCCTATGGCTACACCTTC. This translates into CSVEDRGKSYGYTF.

In its sample, this clone was seen a few times. The chain is built from TRBV14 and TRBJ2-5; tentatively, D is TRBD1 (5 bases). The germline gives CDR1 SGHDN, CDR2 FVKESK. The V end lost 4 bases, the J end lost 6 bases, and 15 bases lay between the germline ends. The CDR3 covers 14 residues. DNA of the CDR3: TGTGCCAGCAGCCCACAGGCCCCTACCCAGACCCAGTACTTC. Translating it yields CASSPQAPTQTQYF.

The chain couples TRBV7-9 to TRBJ1-5; no clear D. The CDR3 runs 16 residues. V was cut by 1 base and J by 0 bases, with 10 bases left in between. Germline V gene data show CDR1 as SEHNR and CDR2 as FQNEAQ (reference sequence). This CDR3 reads CASSLGLGISNQPQHF. The CDR3 coding sequence is TGTGCCAGCAGCTTAGGGTTGGGAATTAGCAATCAGCCCCAGCATTTT.

This clone has a handful of counts. This chain links TRBV25-1 with TRBJ2-1, with 12 bases matching TRBD2. The J segment lost 5 bases and the V segment lost 7 bases, leaving 6 bases of the junction unmatched. The CDR3 totals 15 residues. Germline lookup yields CDR1 MGHDK and CDR2 SYGVNS. In nucleotides, the CDR3 is TGTGCCAGCACCGCCCGGACTAGCGGGGACAATGAGCAGTTCTTC. Translation gives CASTARTSGDNEQFF.

The chain carries TRBV2 and TRBJ2-5, with TRBD2 identical over 8 bases. CDR3 length: 14 residues. V lost 6 bases to trimming and J lost 2 bases; unmatched junction nucleotides: 5. Looked up from germline, CDR1 is SNHLY and CDR2 is FYNNEI. The chain's CDR3 is CASRDRGGQETQYF. As DNA, the CDR3 is TGTGCCAGCAGGGATCGGGGGGGACAAGAGACCCAGTACTTC.

The chain links TRBV30 to TRBJ1-1; D gene uncertain. The CDR3 sequence is 13 residues long. Germline CDR1 and CDR2: GTSNPN and SVGIG (reference sequence). V gave up 5 bases and J gave up 7 bases, with 17 bases separating them. The CDR3 sequence: CAWVPVEDGEAFF. In nucleotides, the CDR3 is TGTGCCTGGGTGCCCGTGGAAGATGGTGAAGCTTTCTTT.